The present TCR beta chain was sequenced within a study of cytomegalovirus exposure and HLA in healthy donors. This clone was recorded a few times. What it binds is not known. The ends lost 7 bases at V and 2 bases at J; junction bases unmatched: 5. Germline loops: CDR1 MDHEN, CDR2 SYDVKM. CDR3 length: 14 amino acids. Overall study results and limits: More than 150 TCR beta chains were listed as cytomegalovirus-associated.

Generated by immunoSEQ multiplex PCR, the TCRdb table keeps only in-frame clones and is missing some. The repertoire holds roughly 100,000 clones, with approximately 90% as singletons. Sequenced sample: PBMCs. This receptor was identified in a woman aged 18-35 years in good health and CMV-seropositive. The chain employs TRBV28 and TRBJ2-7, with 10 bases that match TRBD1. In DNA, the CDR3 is TGTGCCAGCATCCCGGGACAGGGGACCTACGAGCAGTACTTC. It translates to CASIPGQGTYEQYF.